The rows below give T cell receptor beta chains drawn from one sample of a study of blood T cell repertoires in COVID-19. The table came from immunoSEQ multiplex PCR; TCRdb's copy has only in-frame clones and leaves some out. The table has about 140,000 clones, almost 80% seen once. The sequencing input was PBMCs or T cells enriched from blood (not recorded which). These receptors were collected from a woman aged 50 to 60 who had recovered from COVID-19. Each CDR3 is given with its conserved first and last residue. Each record gives: J gene, clone size, V gene, D gene, CDR3 DNA, CDR3 protein. A D gene is named only where the DNA matches it firmly. Clone size is shown for a subset of rows, as once, few, many or a class of expanded clone.

J gene: TRBJ1-2
clone size: .
V gene: TRBV12-5
D gene: TRBD1
CDR3 DNA: TGTGCTAGTGGTTTGGTACTTAAGGGACAGGGGTATGGCTACACCTTC
CDR3 protein: CASGLVLKGQGYGYTF

J gene: TRBJ2-2
clone size: .
V gene: TRBV5-1
D gene: .
CDR3 DNA: TGCGCCAGCAGCTTGGTGCTAGCAGACACCGGGGAGCTGTTTTTT
CDR3 protein: CASSLVLADTGELFF

J gene: TRBJ1-5
clone size: .
V gene: TRBV4-1
D gene: .
CDR3 DNA: TGCGCCAGCAGCCAAAGGGCGGTTCGCGGGCAGCCCCAGCATTTT
CDR3 protein: CASSQRAVRGQPQHF

J gene: TRBJ2-3
clone size: .
V gene: TRBV3-1/TRBV3-2
D gene: TRBD2
CDR3 DNA: TGTGCCAGCAGCCCATGGACTAGCGAAAGCACAGATACGCAGTATTTT
CDR3 protein: CASSPWTSESTDTQYF

J gene: TRBJ2-2
clone size: .
V gene: TRBV11-2
D gene: TRBD2
CDR3 DNA: TGTGTCAGCAGCTCTAGCGGGAGGAACACCGGGGAGCTGTTTTTT
CDR3 protein: CVSSSSGRNTGELFF

J gene: TRBJ1-4
clone size: .
V gene: TRBV2
D gene: .
CDR3 DNA: TGTGCCAGCACGAGGGTGGGTAACGAAAAACTGTTTTTT
CDR3 protein: CASTRVGNEKLFF

J gene: TRBJ2-7
clone size: .
V gene: TRBV5-1
D gene: TRBD2
CDR3 DNA: TGCGCCAGCAGCTTGGTACGGGGGGAGAGGCCCTACGAGCAGTACTTC
CDR3 protein: CASSLVRGERPYEQYF

J gene: TRBJ2-7
clone size: .
V gene: TRBV2
D gene: TRBD2
CDR3 DNA: TGTGCCAGCAGGGCCGGGGTAGCGGGAGATAACGAGCAGTACTTC
CDR3 protein: CASRAGVAGDNEQYF

J gene: TRBJ1-5
clone size: .
V gene: TRBV19
D gene: TRBD1
CDR3 DNA: TGTGCCAGTACTAGGGACAGCCGACCCTATCAGCCCCAGCATTTT
CDR3 protein: CASTRDSRPYQPQHF

J gene: TRBJ1-5
clone size: .
V gene: TRBV30
D gene: .
CDR3 DNA: TGTGCCTGGAGCCTCCCCCCTATTAGCAATCAGCCCCAGCATTTT
CDR3 protein: CAWSLPPISNQPQHF

J gene: TRBJ2-1
clone size: .
V gene: TRBV3-1/TRBV3-2
D gene: .
CDR3 DNA: TGTGCCAGCAGCCAAGATCTTAGTGAGCAGTTCTTC
CDR3 protein: CASSQDLSEQFF

J gene: TRBJ1-6
clone size: .
V gene: TRBV6-4
D gene: .
CDR3 DNA: TGTGCCAGCAGTCGGGACTTCAATTCACCCCTCCACTTT
CDR3 protein: CASSRDFNSPLHF

J gene: TRBJ2-7
clone size: .
V gene: TRBV6-6
D gene: TRBD1
CDR3 DNA: TGTGCCAGCAGTTACCCGGGACAGGGGGCGCGGGAGCAGTACTTC
CDR3 protein: CASSYPGQGAREQYF

J gene: TRBJ2-1
clone size: .
V gene: TRBV19
D gene: .
CDR3 DNA: TGTGCCAGTAGTCGGACGGGGCAGGGGTCAATCCCCTACAATGAGCAGTTCTTC
CDR3 protein: CASSRTGQGSIPYNEQFF

J gene: TRBJ2-3
clone size: many
V gene: TRBV7-2
D gene: TRBD2
CDR3 DNA: TGTGCCAGCAGCGGCCGACTAGCGGGAGGGCTACGGTTGTATTTT
CDR3 protein: CASSGRLAGGLRLYF

J gene: TRBJ2-7
clone size: .
V gene: TRBV5-6
D gene: .
CDR3 DNA: TGTGCCAGCAGCTTTGTACAGGGCTACGAGCAGTACTTC
CDR3 protein: CASSFVQGYEQYF

J gene: TRBJ2-7
clone size: .
V gene: TRBV5-6
D gene: TRBD2
CDR3 DNA: TGTGCCAGCAGCTTTCATAGCGGGAGGGCCTTCTACGAGCAGTACTTC
CDR3 protein: CASSFHSGRAFYEQYF

J gene: TRBJ1-1
clone size: .
V gene: TRBV27
D gene: .
CDR3 DNA: TGTGCCACCCGTGAACGGGTACTGAACACTGAAGCTTTCTTT
CDR3 protein: CATRERVLNTEAFF

J gene: TRBJ2-3
clone size: few
V gene: TRBV30
D gene: TRBD2
CDR3 DNA: TGTGCCTGGCAGCTAGCGGGGGCAGATACGCAGTATTTT
CDR3 protein: CAWQLAGADTQYF

J gene: TRBJ1-4
clone size: many
V gene: TRBV5-1
D gene: .
CDR3 DNA: TGCGCCAGCAGCAGGCCAACCCGACGTGATTCGTCAGGCGGAGGTGAAAAACTGTTTTTT
CDR3 protein: CASSRPTRRDSSGGGEKLFF

J gene: TRBJ1-2
clone size: .
V gene: TRBV6-5
D gene: .
CDR3 DNA: TGTGCCAGCAGTTACGGAGCAGCTCCATACACCTTC
CDR3 protein: CASSYGAAPYTF

J gene: TRBJ1-2
clone size: few
V gene: TRBV30
D gene: .
CDR3 DNA: TGTGCCTGGAATAGGGGTTCTCTCTATGGCTACACCTTC
CDR3 protein: CAWNRGSLYGYTF

J gene: TRBJ1-4
clone size: .
V gene: TRBV6-2/TRBV6-3
D gene: .
CDR3 DNA: TGTGCCAGCAGTGACAGAGCAACTAATGAAAAACTGTTTTTT
CDR3 protein: CASSDRATNEKLFF

J gene: TRBJ2-3
clone size: .
V gene: TRBV28
D gene: TRBD2
CDR3 DNA: TGTGCCAGCAGTTCCCCGGGACTAGCAGGCACAGATACGCAGTATTTT
CDR3 protein: CASSSPGLAGTDTQYF

J gene: TRBJ1-2
clone size: once
V gene: TRBV6-1
D gene: .
CDR3 DNA: TGTGCCAGCAGTGAACCTAGGACGGGACAATATGGCTACACCTTC
CDR3 protein: CASSEPRTGQYGYTF

J gene: TRBJ1-4
clone size: few
V gene: TRBV7-9
D gene: .
CDR3 DNA: TGTGCCAGCAGCTTATCCTTTGCAACTAATGAAAAACTGTTTTTT
CDR3 protein: CASSLSFATNEKLFF

J gene: TRBJ2-7
clone size: .
V gene: TRBV30
D gene: TRBD1
CDR3 DNA: TGTGCCTGGAGTAGTTTGGGACAGGGTACCTACGAGCAGTACTTC
CDR3 protein: CAWSSLGQGTYEQYF

J gene: TRBJ1-2
clone size: .
V gene: TRBV29-1
D gene: .
CDR3 DNA: TGCAGCGTTGAAGGGGGCAGGGGCTATGGCTACACCTTC
CDR3 protein: CSVEGGRGYGYTF

J gene: TRBJ1-2
clone size: .
V gene: TRBV14
D gene: .
CDR3 DNA: TGTGCCAGCAGCCAGCGGCAGGGCAACTATGGCTACACCTTC
CDR3 protein: CASSQRQGNYGYTF

J gene: TRBJ2-3
clone size: .
V gene: TRBV2
D gene: .
CDR3 DNA: TGTGCCAGCAGTGACCGGACTCGGGGGTATTTT
CDR3 protein: CASSDRTRGYF

J gene: TRBJ2-7
clone size: .
V gene: TRBV3-1/TRBV3-2
D gene: .
CDR3 DNA: TGTGCCAGCAGTCGCTACGAGCAGTACTTC
CDR3 protein: CASSRYEQYF

J gene: TRBJ1-1
clone size: few
V gene: TRBV14
D gene: .
CDR3 DNA: TGTGCCAGCAGCCGGGACTGGGCCACTGAAGCTTTCTTT
CDR3 protein: CASSRDWATEAFF

J gene: TRBJ2-2
clone size: few
V gene: TRBV24-1
D gene: .
CDR3 DNA: TGTGCCACCAGTGAGACAGGGAACACCGGGGAGCTGTTTTTT
CDR3 protein: CATSETGNTGELFF

J gene: TRBJ1-1
clone size: .
V gene: TRBV7-9
D gene: .
CDR3 DNA: TGTGCCAGCAGCTTAGATGGCACGATGAACACTGAAGCTTTCTTT
CDR3 protein: CASSLDGTMNTEAFF

J gene: TRBJ2-5
clone size: .
V gene: TRBV7-8
D gene: .
CDR3 DNA: TGTGCCAGCAGCTTAGCGAGCGGGACCCAGTACTTC
CDR3 protein: CASSLASGTQYF

J gene: TRBJ1-3
clone size: .
V gene: TRBV12-3/TRBV12-4
D gene: TRBD1
CDR3 DNA: TGTGCCAGCAGGACAGGGTCGAGAAACACCATATATTTT
CDR3 protein: CASRTGSRNTIYF

J gene: TRBJ2-1
clone size: .
V gene: TRBV12-5
D gene: .
CDR3 DNA: TGTGCTAGTGGTTTGGTAAACAATGGGTGGGGCCGGAATGAGCAGTTCTTC
CDR3 protein: CASGLVNNGWGRNEQFF

J gene: TRBJ2-2
clone size: .
V gene: TRBV3-1/TRBV3-2
D gene: TRBD2
CDR3 DNA: TGTGCCAGCAGCCAAGACGGGAGGGCCGGGGAGCTGTTTTTT
CDR3 protein: CASSQDGRAGELFF

J gene: TRBJ1-3
clone size: .
V gene: TRBV3-1/TRBV3-2
D gene: TRBD1
CDR3 DNA: TGTGCCAGCAGCCAAGGCAGGGGGGGAAACACCATATATTTT
CDR3 protein: CASSQGRGGNTIYF

J gene: TRBJ1-1
clone size: .
V gene: TRBV12-3/TRBV12-4
D gene: .
CDR3 DNA: TGTGCCAGCAGCGGGACTGAAGCTTTCTTT
CDR3 protein: CASSGTEAFF

J gene: TRBJ1-2
clone size: .
V gene: TRBV7-9
D gene: .
CDR3 DNA: TGTGCCAGCAGCTTACGGGGTATTGGCTATGGCTACACCTTC
CDR3 protein: CASSLRGIGYGYTF

J gene: TRBJ2-1
clone size: .
V gene: TRBV4-1
D gene: TRBD2
CDR3 DNA: TGCGCCAGCACTCAACGGGGGGGAACTGAGCAGTTCTTC
CDR3 protein: CASTQRGGTEQFF

J gene: TRBJ1-1
clone size: .
V gene: TRBV11-2
D gene: .
CDR3 DNA: TGTGCCAGCAGCTCCACCCGAGAGACACGTACCCTGGGTACTGAAGCTTTCTTT
CDR3 protein: CASSSTRETRTLGTEAFF

J gene: TRBJ1-1
clone size: .
V gene: TRBV18
D gene: .
CDR3 DNA: TGTGCCAGCTCACCACCGCAGGGGCTTGTGAACACTGAAGCTTTCTTT
CDR3 protein: CASSPPQGLVNTEAFF

J gene: TRBJ1-6
clone size: .
V gene: TRBV19
D gene: TRBD1
CDR3 DNA: TGTGCCAGCCGGATTCGGACAGGGGGCGAGTCACCCCTCCACTTT
CDR3 protein: CASRIRTGGESPLHF

J gene: TRBJ2-2
clone size: few
V gene: TRBV14
D gene: .
CDR3 DNA: TGTGCCAGCAGCCAAAGGGGGAACACCGGGGAGCTGTTTTTT
CDR3 protein: CASSQRGNTGELFF

J gene: TRBJ1-4
clone size: .
V gene: TRBV5-1
D gene: TRBD1
CDR3 DNA: TGCGCCAGCAGCTTGGGCCACGGGACAGGTAGTGAAAAACTGTTTTTT
CDR3 protein: CASSLGHGTGSEKLFF

J gene: TRBJ1-2
clone size: once
V gene: TRBV10-2
D gene: .
CDR3 DNA: TGCGCCAGCTGGGAGACGGGGAGTAACTATGGCTACACCTTC
CDR3 protein: CASWETGSNYGYTF